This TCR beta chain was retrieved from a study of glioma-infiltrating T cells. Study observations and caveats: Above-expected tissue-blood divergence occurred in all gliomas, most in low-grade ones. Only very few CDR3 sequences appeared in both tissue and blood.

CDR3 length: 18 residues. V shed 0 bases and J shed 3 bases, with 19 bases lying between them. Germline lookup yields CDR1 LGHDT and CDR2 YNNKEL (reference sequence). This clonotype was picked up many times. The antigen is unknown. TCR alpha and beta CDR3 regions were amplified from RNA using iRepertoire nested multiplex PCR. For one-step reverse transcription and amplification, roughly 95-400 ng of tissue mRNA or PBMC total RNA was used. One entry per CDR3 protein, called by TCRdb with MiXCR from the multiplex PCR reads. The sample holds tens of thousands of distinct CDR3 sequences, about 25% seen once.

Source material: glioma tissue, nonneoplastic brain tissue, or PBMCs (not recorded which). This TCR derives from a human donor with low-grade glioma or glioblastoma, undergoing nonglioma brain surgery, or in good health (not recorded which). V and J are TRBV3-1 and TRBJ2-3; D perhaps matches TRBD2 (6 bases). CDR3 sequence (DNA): TGTGCCAGCAGCCAAGATCCAAGCGGGCTGTGGGGTACAGATACGCAGTATTTT. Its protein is CASSQDPSGLWGTDTQYF.